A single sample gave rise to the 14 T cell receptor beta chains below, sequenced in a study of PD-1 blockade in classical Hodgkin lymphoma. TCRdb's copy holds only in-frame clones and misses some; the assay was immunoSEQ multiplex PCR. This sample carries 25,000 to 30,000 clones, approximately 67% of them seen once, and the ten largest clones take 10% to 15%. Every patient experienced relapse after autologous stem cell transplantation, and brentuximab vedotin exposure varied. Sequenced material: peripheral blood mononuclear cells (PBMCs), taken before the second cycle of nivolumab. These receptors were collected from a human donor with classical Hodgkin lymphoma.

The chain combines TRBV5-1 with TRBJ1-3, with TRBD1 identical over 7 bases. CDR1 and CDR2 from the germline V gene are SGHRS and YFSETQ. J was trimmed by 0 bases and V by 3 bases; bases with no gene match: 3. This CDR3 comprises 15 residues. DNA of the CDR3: TGCGCCAGCAGCTGGGAGGGGGCCTCTGGAAACACCATATATTTT. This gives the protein CASSWEGASGNTIYF.

This CDR3 is CASSIEGRNHYGYTF. CDR3 nucleotides: TGTGCCAGTAGTATAGAGGGCAGGAACCACTATGGCTACACCTTC. The chain links TRBV19 to TRBJ1-2, with D unresolved. The CDR3 is 15 residues long. From germline, CDR1 is LNHDA and CDR2 SQIVND (reference sequence). V was clipped by 0 bases and J by 3 bases, with 11 bases between them.

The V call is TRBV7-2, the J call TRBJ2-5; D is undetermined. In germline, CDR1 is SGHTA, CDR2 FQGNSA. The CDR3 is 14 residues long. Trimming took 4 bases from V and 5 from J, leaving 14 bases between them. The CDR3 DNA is TGTGCCAGCAGCTACCAGCATGGTATCGAGACCCAGTACTTC. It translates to CASSYQHGIETQYF.

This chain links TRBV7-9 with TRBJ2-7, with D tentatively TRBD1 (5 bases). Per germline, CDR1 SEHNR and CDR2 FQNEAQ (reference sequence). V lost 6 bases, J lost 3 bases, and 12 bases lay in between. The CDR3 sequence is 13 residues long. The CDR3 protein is CASSMQGRYEQYF. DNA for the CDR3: TGTGCCAGCAGTATGCAGGGCCGCTACGAGCAGTACTTC.

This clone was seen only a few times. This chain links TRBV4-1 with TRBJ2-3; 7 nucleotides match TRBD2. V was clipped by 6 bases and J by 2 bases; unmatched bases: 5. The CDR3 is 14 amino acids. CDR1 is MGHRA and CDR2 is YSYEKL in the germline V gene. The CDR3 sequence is CASSPGLDTDTQYF. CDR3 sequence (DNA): TGCGCCAGCAGTCCCGGACTAGACACAGATACGCAGTATTTT.

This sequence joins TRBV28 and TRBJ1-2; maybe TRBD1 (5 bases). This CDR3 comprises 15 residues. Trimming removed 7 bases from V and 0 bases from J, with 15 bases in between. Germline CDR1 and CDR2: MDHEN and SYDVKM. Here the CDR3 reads CASKIEQVANYGYTF. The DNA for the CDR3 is TGTGCCAGCAAAATTGAACAGGTAGCTAACTATGGCTACACCTTC.

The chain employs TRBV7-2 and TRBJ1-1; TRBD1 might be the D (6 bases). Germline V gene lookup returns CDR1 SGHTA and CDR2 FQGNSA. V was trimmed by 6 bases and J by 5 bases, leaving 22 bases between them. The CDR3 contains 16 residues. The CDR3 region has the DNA TGTGCCAGCAGTCCTTTTAGGGGGGCCTCGAAGACTGAAGCTTTCTTT. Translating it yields CASSPFRGASKTEAFF. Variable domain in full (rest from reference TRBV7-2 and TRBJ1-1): GAGVSQSPSNKVTEKGKDVELRCDPISGHTALYWYRQSLGQGLEFLIYFQGNSAPDKSGLPSDRFSAERTGGSVSTLTIQRTQQEDSAVYLCASSPFRGASKTEAFFGQGTRLTVV.

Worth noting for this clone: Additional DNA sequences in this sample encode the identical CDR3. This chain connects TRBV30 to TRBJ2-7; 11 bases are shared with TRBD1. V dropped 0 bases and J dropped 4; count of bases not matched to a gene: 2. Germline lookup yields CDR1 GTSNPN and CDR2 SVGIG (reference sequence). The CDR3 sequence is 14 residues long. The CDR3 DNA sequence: TGTGCCTGGAGTGTAGGGACAGGGGGATACGAGCAGTACTTC. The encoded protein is CAWSVGTGGYEQYF.

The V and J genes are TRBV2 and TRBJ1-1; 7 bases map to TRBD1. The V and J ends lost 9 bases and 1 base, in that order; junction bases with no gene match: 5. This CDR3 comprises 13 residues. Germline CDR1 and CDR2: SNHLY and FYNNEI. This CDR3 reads CARQNRGNTEAFF. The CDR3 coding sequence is TGTGCCAGGCAAAACAGGGGGAACACTGAAGCTTTCTTT.

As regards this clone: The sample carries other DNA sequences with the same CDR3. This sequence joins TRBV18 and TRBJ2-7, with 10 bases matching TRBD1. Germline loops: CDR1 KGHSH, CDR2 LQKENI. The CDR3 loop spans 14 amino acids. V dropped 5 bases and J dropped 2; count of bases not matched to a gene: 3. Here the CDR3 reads CASSGDRGPYEQYF. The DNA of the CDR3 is TGTGCCAGCTCAGGGGACAGGGGTCCCTACGAGCAGTACTTC.

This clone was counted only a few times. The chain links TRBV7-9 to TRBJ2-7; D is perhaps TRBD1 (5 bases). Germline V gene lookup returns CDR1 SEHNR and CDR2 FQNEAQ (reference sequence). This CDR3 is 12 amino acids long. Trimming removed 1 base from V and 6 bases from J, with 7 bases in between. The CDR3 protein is CASSLVGVEQYF. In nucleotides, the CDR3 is TGTGCCAGCAGCTTAGTAGGGGTCGAGCAGTACTTC.

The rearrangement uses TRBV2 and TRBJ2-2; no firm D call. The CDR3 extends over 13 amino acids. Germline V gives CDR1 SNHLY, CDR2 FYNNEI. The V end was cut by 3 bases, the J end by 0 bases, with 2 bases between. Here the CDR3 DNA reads TGTGCCAGCAGTGACCCGAACACCGGGGAGCTGTTTTTT. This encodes CASSDPNTGELFF. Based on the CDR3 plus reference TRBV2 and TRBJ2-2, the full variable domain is EPEVTQTPSHQVTQMGQEVILRCVPISNHLYFYWYRQILGQKVEFLVSFYNNEISEKSEIFDDQFSVERPDGSNFTLKIRSTKLEDSAMYFCASSDPNTGELFFGEGSRLTVL.

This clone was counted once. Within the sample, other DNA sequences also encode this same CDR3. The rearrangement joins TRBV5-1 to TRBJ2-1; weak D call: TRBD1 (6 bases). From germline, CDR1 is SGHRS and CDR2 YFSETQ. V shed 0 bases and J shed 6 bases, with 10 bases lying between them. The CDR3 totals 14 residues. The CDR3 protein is CASSLGTGLNEQFF. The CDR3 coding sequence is TGCGCCAGCAGCTTGGGTACAGGGCTCAATGAGCAGTTCTTC.

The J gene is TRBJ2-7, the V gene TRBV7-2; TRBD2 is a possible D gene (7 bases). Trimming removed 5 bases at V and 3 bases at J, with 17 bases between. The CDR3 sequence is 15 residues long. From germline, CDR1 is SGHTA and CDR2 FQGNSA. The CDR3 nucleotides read TGTGCCAGCAGCCAGGGGCTAGCGGCCTACTACGAGCAGTACTTC. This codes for CASSQGLAAYYEQYF.